The 4 T cell receptor beta chains below come from one sample, sequenced in a study of spatial heterogeneity in lung cancer. The sample's time point: sample taken at primary tumor resection. The authors sequenced whole RNA from tumor, nontumor lung or frozen PBMC without sorting. TCRdb called the 5' RACE reads again in MiXCR, with one record for every CDR3 protein. Among roughly 48,000 distinct CDR3 sequences listed, approximately 5% were seen once. Sequenced here: PBMCs, sampled at surgery. Receptor source: a male donor with early-stage non-small cell lung cancer.

This clonotype was counted many times. The genes are TRBV3-1 and TRBJ2-3, with 9 bases identical to TRBD2. Looked up from germline, CDR1 is LGHDT and CDR2 is YNNKEL (reference sequence). The trim removed 0 bases at V and 0 bases at J, leaving 4 bases unmatched. There are 17 residues in the CDR3. The CDR3 sequence: CASSQDLAGVSTDTQYF. For the CDR3, the DNA is TGTGCCAGCAGCCAAGACTTAGCGGGAGTTAGCACAGATACGCAGTATTTT.

This clonotype was found many times. The chain has TRBV5-6 and TRBJ1-1; maybe TRBD1 (5 bases). Germline CDR1 SGHDT, CDR2 YYEEEE. V was pared by 4 bases and J by 3 bases, with 10 bases between. The CDR3 spans 13 residues. The CDR3 loop is CASSPDSYTEAFF. The CDR3 DNA reads TGTGCCAGCAGCCCCGACAGCTACACTGAAGCTTTCTTT. Combining the CDR3 with reference TRBV5-6 and TRBJ1-1 gives the whole variable domain DAGVTQSPTHLIKTRGQQVTLRCSPKSGHDTVSWYQQALGQGPQFIFQYYEEEERQRGNFPDRFSGHQFPNYSSELNVNALLLGDSALYLCASSPDSYTEAFFGQGTRLTVV.

Many counts were recorded for this clonotype. V is TRBV7-2 and J is TRBJ2-5; perhaps TRBD2 as D (5 bases). Trimming cost V 5 bases and J 4 bases, with 17 bases left between them. This CDR3 comprises 15 residues. From germline, CDR1 is SGHTA and CDR2 FQGNSA. The DNA for the CDR3 is TGTGCCAGCAGCCGCCAGGTGGCTAGCAGAGAGACCCAGTACTTC. It is translated as CASSRQVASRETQYF. Using reference TRBV7-2 and TRBJ2-5 for the parts outside the CDR3, the full variable domain is GAGVSQSPSNKVTEKGKDVELRCDPISGHTALYWYRQSLGQGLEFLIYFQGNSAPDKSGLPSDRFSAERTGGSVSTLTIQRTQQEDSAVYLCASSRQVASRETQYFGPGTRLLVL.

Notes on this clonotype: A much larger clone differs from this one at a single base, so this may be a read error. The V call is TRBV5-1, the J call TRBJ1-6; D remains unclear. Per germline, CDR1 SGHRS and CDR2 YFSETQ. This CDR3 is built from 13 residues. CDR3 in DNA: TGCGCTTCGGGCAGCTCCTATAATTCACCCATCCACTTT. This sequence encodes CASGSSYNSPIHF.